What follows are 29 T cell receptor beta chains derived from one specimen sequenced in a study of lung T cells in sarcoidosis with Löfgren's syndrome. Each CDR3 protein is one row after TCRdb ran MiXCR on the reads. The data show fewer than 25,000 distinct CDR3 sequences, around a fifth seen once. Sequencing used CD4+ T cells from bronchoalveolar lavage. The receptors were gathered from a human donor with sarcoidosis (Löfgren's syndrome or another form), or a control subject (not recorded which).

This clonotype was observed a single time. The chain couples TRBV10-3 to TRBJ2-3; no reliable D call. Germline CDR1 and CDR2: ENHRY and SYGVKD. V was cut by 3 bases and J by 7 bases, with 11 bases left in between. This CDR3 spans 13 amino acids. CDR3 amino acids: CAISDRPHNTQYF. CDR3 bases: TGTGCCATCAGTGACAGGCCCCACAATACGCAGTATTTT.

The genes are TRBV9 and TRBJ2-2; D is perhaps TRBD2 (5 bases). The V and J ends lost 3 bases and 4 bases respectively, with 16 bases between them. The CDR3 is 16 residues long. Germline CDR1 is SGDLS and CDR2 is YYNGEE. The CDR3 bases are TGTGCCAGCAGCGGCGACTCTCTCGGGGTCACCGGGGAGCTGTTTTTT. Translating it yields CASSGDSLGVTGELFF.

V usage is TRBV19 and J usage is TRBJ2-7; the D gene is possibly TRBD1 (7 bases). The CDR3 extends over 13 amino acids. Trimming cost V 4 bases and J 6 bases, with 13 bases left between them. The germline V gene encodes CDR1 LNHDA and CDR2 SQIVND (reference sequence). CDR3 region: CASSSGTVSEQYF. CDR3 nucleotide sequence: TGTGCCAGTAGTAGCGGGACAGTCAGCGAGCAGTACTTC. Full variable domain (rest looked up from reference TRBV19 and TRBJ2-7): DGGITQSPKYLFRKEGQNVTLSCEQNLNHDAMYWYRQDPGQGLRLIYYSQIVNDFQKGDIAEGYSVSREKKESFPLTVTSAQKNPTAFYLCASSSGTVSEQYFGPGTRLTVT.

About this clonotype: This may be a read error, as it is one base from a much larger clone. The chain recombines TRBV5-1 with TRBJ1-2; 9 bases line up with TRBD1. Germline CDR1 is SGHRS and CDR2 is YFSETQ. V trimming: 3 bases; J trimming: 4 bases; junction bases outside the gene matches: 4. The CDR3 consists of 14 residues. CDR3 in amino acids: CASSSTGQGYGYTF. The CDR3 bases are TGCGCCAGCAGCTCCACGGGACAGGGCTATGGCTACACCTTC.

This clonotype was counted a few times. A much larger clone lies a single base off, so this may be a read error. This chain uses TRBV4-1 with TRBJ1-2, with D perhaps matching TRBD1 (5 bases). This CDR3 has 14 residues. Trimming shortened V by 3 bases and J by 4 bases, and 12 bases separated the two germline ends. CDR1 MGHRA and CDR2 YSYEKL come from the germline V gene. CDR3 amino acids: CASSQISGGYGYTF. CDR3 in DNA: TGCGCCAGCAGCCAGATAAGCGGGGGCTATGGCTACACCTTC.

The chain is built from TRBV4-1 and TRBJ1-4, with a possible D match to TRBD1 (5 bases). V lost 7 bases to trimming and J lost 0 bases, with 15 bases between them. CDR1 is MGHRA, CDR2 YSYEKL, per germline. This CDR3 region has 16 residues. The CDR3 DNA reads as TGCGCCAGCACGAGACAGAATGGTGCAACTAATGAAAAACTGTTTTTT. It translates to CASTRQNGATNEKLFF.

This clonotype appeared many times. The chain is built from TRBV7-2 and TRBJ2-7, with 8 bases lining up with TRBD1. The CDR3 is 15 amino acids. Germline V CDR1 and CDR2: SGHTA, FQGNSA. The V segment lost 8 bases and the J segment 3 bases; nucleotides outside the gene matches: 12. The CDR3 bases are TGTGCCAGCGGCGCTACAGGGGGATCCCTCTACGAGCAGTACTTC. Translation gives CASGATGGSLYEQYF. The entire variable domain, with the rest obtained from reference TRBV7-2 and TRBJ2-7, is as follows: GAGVSQSPSNKVTEKGKDVELRCDPISGHTALYWYRQSLGQGLEFLIYFQGNSAPDKSGLPSDRFSAERTGGSVSTLTIQRTQQEDSAVYLCASGATGGSLYEQYFGPGTRLTVT.

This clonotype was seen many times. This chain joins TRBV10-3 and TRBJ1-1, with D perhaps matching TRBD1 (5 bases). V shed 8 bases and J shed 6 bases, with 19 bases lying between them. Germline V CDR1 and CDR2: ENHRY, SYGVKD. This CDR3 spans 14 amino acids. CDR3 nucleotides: TGTGCCATCGCGGAGGGGCGAGGTACCGCTGAAGCTTTCTTT. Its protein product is CAIAEGRGTAEAFF.

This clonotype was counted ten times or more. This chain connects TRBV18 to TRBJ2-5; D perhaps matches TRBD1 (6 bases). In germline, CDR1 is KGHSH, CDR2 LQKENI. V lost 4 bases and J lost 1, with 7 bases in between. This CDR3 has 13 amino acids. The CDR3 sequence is CASSRDIQETQYF. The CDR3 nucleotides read TGTGCCAGCTCACGGGACATCCAAGAGACCCAGTACTTC.

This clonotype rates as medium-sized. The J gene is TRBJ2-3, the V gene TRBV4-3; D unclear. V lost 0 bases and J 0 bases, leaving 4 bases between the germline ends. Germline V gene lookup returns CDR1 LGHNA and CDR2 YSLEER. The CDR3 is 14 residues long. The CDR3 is CASSQDPSTDTQYF. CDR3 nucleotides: TGCGCCAGCAGCCAAGACCCTAGCACAGATACGCAGTATTTT.

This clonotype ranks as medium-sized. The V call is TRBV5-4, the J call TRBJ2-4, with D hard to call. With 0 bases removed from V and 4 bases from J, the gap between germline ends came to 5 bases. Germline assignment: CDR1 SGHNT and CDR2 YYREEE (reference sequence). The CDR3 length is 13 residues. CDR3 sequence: CASSLAQKNIQYF. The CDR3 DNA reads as TGTGCCAGCAGCTTGGCCCAAAAAAACATTCAGTACTTC.

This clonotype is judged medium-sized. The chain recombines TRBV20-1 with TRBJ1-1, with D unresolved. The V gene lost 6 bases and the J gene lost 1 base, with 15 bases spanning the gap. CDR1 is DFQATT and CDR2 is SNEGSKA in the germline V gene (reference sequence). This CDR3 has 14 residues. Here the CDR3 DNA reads TGCAGTGCCAACAAGGAGGGCCCGAACACTGAAGCTTTCTTT. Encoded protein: CSANKEGPNTEAFF.

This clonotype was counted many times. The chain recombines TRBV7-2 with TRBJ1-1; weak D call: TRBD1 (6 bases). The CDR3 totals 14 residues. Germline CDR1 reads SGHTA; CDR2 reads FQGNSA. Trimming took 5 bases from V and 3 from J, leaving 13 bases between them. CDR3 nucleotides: TGTGCCAGCAGCCGTTCACGACAGGACACTGAAGCTTTCTTT. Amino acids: CASSRSRQDTEAFF.

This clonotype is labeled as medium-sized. The CDR3 spells CSASRTGARYNEQFF. DNA for the CDR3: TGCAGTGCCAGTCGGACAGGGGCAAGATACAATGAGCAGTTCTTC. The V and J genes are TRBV20-1 and TRBJ2-1, with TRBD1 identical over 9 bases. V shed 6 bases and J 4 bases; nucleotides not matched to a gene: 10. This CDR3 comprises 15 residues. The germline V gene encodes CDR1 DFQATT and CDR2 SNEGSKA (reference sequence).

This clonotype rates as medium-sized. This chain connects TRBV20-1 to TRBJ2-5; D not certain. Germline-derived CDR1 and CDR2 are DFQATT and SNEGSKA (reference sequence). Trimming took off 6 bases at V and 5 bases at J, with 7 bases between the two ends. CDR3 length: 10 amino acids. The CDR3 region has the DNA TGCAGTGCCTCCTCGGAGACCCAGTACTTC. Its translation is CSASSETQYF.

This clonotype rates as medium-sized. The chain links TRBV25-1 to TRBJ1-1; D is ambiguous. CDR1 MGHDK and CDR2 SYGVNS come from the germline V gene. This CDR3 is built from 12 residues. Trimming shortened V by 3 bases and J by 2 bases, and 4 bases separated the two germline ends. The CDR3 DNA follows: TGTGCCAGCAGTGACACAAACACTGAAGCTTTCTTT. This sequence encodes CASSDTNTEAFF. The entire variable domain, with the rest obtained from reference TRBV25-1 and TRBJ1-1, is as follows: EADIYQTPRYLVIGTGKKITLECSQTMGHDKMYWYQQDPGMELHLIHYSYGVNSTEKGDLSSESTVSRIRTEHFPLTLESARPSHTSQYLCASSDTNTEAFFGQGTRLTVV.

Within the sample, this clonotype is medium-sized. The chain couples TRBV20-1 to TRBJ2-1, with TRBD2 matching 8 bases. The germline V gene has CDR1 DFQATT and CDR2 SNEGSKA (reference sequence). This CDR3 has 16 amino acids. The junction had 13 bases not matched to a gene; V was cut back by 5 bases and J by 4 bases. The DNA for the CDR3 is TGCAGTGCTTCCGCTTTTGTAGCGGGAACGTACAATGAGCAGTTCTTC. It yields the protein CSASAFVAGTYNEQFF.

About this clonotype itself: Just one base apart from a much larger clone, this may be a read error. The CDR3 DNA follows: TGTGCCAGCAACTCCCGGACAGGGGAGACTGAAGCTTTCTTT. Amino acid sequence: CASNSRTGETEAFF. The V and J genes are TRBV28 and TRBJ1-1; 9 bases map to TRBD1. This CDR3 is built from 14 residues. Per the germline V gene, CDR1 is MDHEN and CDR2 is SYDVKM. Trimming at V came to 7 bases and at J to 5 bases, leaving 8 bases not matched to a gene. The full variable domain, completed using reference TRBV28 and TRBJ1-1, is DVKVTQSSRYLVKRTGEKVFLECVQDMDHENMFWYRQDPGLGLRLIYFSYDVKMKEKGDIPEGYSVSREKKERFSLILESASTNQTSMYLCASNSRTGETEAFFGQGTRLTVV.

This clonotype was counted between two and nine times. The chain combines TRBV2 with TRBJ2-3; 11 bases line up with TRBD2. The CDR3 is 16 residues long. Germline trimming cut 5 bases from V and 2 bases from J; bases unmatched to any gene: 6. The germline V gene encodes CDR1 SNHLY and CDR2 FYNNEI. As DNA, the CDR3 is TGTGCCAGCAGTCCTATAGCGGGGGGGGCCACAGATACGCAGTATTTT. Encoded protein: CASSPIAGGATDTQYF.

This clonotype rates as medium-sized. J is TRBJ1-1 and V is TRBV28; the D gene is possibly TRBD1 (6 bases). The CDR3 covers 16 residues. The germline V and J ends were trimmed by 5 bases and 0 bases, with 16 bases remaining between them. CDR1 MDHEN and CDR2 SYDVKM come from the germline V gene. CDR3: CASSNLRGGLNTEAFF. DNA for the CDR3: TGTGCCAGCAGTAACCTCAGGGGAGGCTTGAACACTGAAGCTTTCTTT.

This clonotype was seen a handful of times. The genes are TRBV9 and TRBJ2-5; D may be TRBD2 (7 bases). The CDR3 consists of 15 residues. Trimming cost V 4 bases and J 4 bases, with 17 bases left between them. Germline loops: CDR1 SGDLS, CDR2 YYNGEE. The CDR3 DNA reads TGTGCCAGCAGCCCCCGGGGGGAAGGGGGAGAGACCCAGTACTTC. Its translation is CASSPRGEGGETQYF.

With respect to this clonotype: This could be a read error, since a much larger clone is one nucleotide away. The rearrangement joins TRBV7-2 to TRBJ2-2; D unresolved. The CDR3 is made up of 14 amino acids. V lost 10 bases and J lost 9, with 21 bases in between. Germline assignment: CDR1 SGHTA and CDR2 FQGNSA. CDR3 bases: TGTGCCACCGCACCCAATCTAGAAGCCTGGGAGCTGTTTTTT. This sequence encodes CATAPNLEAWELFF.

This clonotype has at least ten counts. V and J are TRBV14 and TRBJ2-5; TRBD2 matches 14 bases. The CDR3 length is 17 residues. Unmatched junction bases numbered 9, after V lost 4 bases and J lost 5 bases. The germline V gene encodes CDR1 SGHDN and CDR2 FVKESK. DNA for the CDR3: TGTGCCAGCAGCCGACTAGCGGGAGGGCCGTACGTCGAGACCCAGTACTTC. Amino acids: CASSRLAGGPYVETQYF.

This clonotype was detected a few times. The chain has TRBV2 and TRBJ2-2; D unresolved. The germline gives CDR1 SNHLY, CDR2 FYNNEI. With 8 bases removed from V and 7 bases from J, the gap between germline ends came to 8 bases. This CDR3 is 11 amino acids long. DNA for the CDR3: TGTGCCAGCCGAACGGTCGGGGAGCTGTTTTTT. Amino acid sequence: CASRTVGELFF.

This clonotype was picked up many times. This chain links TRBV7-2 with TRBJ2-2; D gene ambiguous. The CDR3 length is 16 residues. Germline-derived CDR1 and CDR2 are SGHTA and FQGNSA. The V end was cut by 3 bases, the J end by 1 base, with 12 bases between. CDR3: CASSFGSPLNTGELFF. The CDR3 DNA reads TGTGCCAGCAGCTTCGGCAGTCCCCTGAACACCGGGGAGCTGTTTTTT.

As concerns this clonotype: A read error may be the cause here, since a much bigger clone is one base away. CDR3 region: CSLTRQEQFF. The CDR3 nucleotides read TGCAGTTTAACTCGGCAGGAGCAGTTCTTC. The chain is built from TRBV20-1 and TRBJ2-1; D gene uncertain. Trimming removed 8 bases from V and 10 bases from J, with 12 bases in between. This CDR3 is built from 10 residues. In germline, CDR1 is DFQATT, CDR2 SNEGSKA (reference sequence).

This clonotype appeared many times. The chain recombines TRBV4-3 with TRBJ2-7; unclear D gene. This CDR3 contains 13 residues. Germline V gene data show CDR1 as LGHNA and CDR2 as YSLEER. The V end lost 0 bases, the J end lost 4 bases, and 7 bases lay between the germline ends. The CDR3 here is CASSQEASYEQYF. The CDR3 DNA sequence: TGCGCCAGCAGCCAAGAAGCCTCGTACGAGCAGTACTTC.

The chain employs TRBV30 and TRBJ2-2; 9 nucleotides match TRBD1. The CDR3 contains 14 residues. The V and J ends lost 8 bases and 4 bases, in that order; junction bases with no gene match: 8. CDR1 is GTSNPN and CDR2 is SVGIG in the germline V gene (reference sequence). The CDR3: CASPGQGFTGELFF. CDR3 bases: TGTGCCAGCCCGGGACAGGGATTCACCGGGGAGCTGTTTTTT.

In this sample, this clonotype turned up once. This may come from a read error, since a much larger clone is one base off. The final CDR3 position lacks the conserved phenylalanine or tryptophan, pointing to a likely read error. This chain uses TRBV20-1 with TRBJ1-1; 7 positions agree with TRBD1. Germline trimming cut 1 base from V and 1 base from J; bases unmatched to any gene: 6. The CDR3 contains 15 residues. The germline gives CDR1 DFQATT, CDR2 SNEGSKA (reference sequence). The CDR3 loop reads CSARARGGPNTEAFL. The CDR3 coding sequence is TGCAGTGCTAGAGCTAGAGGGGGCCCGAACACTGAAGCTTTCCTT.